These 8 T cell receptor beta chains originate from one sample sequenced in a study of blood T cell repertoires in COVID-19. Assay used: immunoSEQ multiplex PCR; TCRdb lists only in-frame clones, some missing. The sample lists approximately 120,000 clones, about 79% seen once, with less than 8% in the top ten. The sequenced sample was peripheral blood. These receptors were obtained from an elderly woman with active or convalescent COVID-19.

The V and J genes are TRBV10-1 and TRBJ1-1; D gene uncertain. The germline V gene has CDR1 WNHNN and CDR2 SYGVQD (reference sequence). The CDR3 totals 13 residues. V shed 2 bases and J shed 3 bases, with 7 bases lying between them. In DNA form, the CDR3 reads TGCGCCAGCAGTGAGGCGGGGTACACTGAAGCTTTCTTT. Encoded protein: CASSEAGYTEAFF.

The CDR3 nucleotides read TGTGCCAGCAGGACAGGGGGTAGGTACGATCAGCCCCAGCATTTT. Its translation: CASRTGGRYDQPQHF. The rearrangement uses TRBV28 and TRBJ1-5; 9 nucleotides line up with TRBD1. The CDR3 length is 15 residues. Trimming took 6 bases from V and 5 from J; bases not matched to a gene: 8. Germline V gene lookup returns CDR1 MDHEN and CDR2 SYDVKM.

A remark on this clone: The sample contains more than one DNA sequence encoding this CDR3. The chain employs TRBV6-6 and TRBJ1-1, with 7 bases lining up with TRBD1. CDR3 length equals 12 residues. Unmatched junction bases numbered 2, after V lost 6 bases and J lost 4 bases. Germline V gene lookup returns CDR1 MNHNY and CDR2 SVGAGI (reference sequence). The CDR3 here is CASSPGGTEAFF. Written as DNA, the CDR3 is TGTGCCAGCAGCCCAGGGGGCACTGAAGCTTTCTTT.

The chain is built from TRBV19 and TRBJ1-5, with a weak D call TRBD1 (6 bases). Germline V gene data show CDR1 as LNHDA and CDR2 as SQIVND (reference sequence). The CDR3 extends over 15 amino acids. Trimming took off 4 bases at V and 0 bases at J, with 10 bases between the two ends. CDR3 sequence reads: CASSTTGRSNQPQHF. The DNA for the CDR3 is TGTGCCAGTAGTACGACAGGCCGTAGCAATCAGCCCCAGCATTTT.

J is TRBJ2-1 and V is TRBV20-1; D unresolved. Germline values: CDR1 DFQATT, CDR2 SNEGSKA (reference sequence). CDR3 length equals 14 residues. V lost 3 bases, J lost 0 bases, and 9 bases lay in between. CDR3: CSASIPNSYNEQFF. Here the CDR3 DNA reads TGCAGTGCTAGTATTCCTAACTCCTACAATGAGCAGTTCTTC.

The chain has TRBV7-9 and TRBJ1-5; D uncertain. Looked up from germline, CDR1 is SEHNR and CDR2 is FQNEAQ (reference sequence). Trimming cost V 3 bases and J 4 bases, with 10 bases left between them. This CDR3 region has 14 residues. CDR3 loop: CASSFAGPNQPQHF. CDR3 nucleotide sequence: TGTGCCAGCAGCTTCGCAGGCCCAAATCAGCCCCAGCATTTT.

The rearrangement links TRBV9 to TRBJ1-1; perhaps TRBD1 as D (5 bases). CDR1 and CDR2 (germline): SGDLS, YYNGEE. The CDR3 length is 14 residues. Trimming took 4 bases from V and 1 from J, leaving 11 bases between them. CDR3 coding DNA: TGTGCCAGCAGCCAGAGAACAGGGAACACTGAAGCTTTCTTT. This encodes CASSQRTGNTEAFF.

The chain is built from TRBV5-1 and TRBJ1-1; D gene ambiguous. V lost 4 bases and J lost 1, with 14 bases in between. This CDR3 has 15 residues. Germline CDR1 SGHRS, CDR2 YFSETQ. This CDR3 reads CASSPHEASNTEAFF. The CDR3 DNA is TGCGCCAGCAGCCCCCACGAGGCGTCGAACACTGAAGCTTTCTTT.